The entry that follows covers one TCR beta chain sequence. This entry is derived from a study of blood T cell repertoires in COVID-19. Clones were read by immunoSEQ multiplex PCR, and TCRdb kept only the in-frame ones, dropping some. The sample includes about 44,000 clones, around 90% of them seen just once. The CDR3 extends over 13 amino acids. Per the germline V gene, CDR1 is LNHDA and CDR2 is SQIVND (reference sequence). Trimming cost V 5 bases and J 8 bases, with 13 bases left between them. The sample comprised peripheral blood. The TCR was taken from an elderly woman in a cohort sampled during active or convalescent COVID-19. This chain connects TRBV19 to TRBJ2-1; the D gene is possibly TRBD1 (5 bases). The CDR3 DNA follows: TGTGCCAGTAGTTTTCGGACAACCGATGAGCAGTTCTTC. Amino acids: CASSFRTTDEQFF.